This T cell receptor (beta chain) emerged from a study of blood T cell repertoires in COVID-19. About the study: The United States, Italy and Spain supplied acute and convalescent COVID-19 samples. T cells, B-cell-depleted T cells, or PBMCs provided the cDNA or gDNA that served as material.

Original data processing: Scientists estimated how many nucleated cells there were by amplifying reference gene primers. Repertoires were generated with immunoSEQ multiplex PCR, while TCRdb's copy carries only in-frame clones and drops some. V, J and clone size are taken as reported in that table, and D and trimming were inferred from the DNA itself. The sample shows 72,000 or so clones, 86% of them seen only once. This TCR came from a woman in her fifties or sixties with acute or convalescent COVID-19. The sequenced sample consisted of peripheral blood.

The CDR3 DNA follows: TGTGCCAGCAGACCCACCACAGGTATCCAAGAGACCCAGTACTTC. Its protein product is CASRPTTGIQETQYF. The chain links TRBV6-5 to TRBJ2-5; a weak D match, TRBD1 (5 bases). The length of the CDR3 is 15 residues. Looked up from germline, CDR1 is MNHEY and CDR2 is SVGAGI. V lost 6 bases and J 1 base, leaving 15 bases between the germline ends.